The 13 T cell receptor beta chains presented below share a single source sample, sequenced in a study of shared clonotypes between healthy human individuals. The protocol was immunoSEQ multiplex PCR, while the TCRdb copy is restricted to in-frame clones and leaves out a portion. The top ten hold less than 0.25% of the sample, which has roughly 850,000 clones, about 97% seen once. The naive CD8 fraction comprised CD45RO-negative cells positively selected for CCR7 and excluded terminally differentiated effector memory CD45RA+ cells. The sample taken for sequencing was naive CD8+ T cells sorted from blood. These receptors were collected from a man aged 25-40 years in good health.

The chain uses TRBV7-8 and TRBJ1-1, with D unclear. Trimming stripped 5 bases from V and 8 bases from J, with 21 bases between. The V gene's germline CDR1 is SGHVS and CDR2 FQNEAQ. The CDR3 covers 15 residues. CDR3 in DNA: TGTGCCAGCAGCCCCCCTACTACGGTGGCTCGGGAAGCTTTCTTT. It is translated as CASSPPTTVAREAFF.

V is TRBV27 and J is TRBJ2-6; either TRBD1 or TRBD2 may fit D (5 bases each). Trimming removed 8 bases at V and 3 bases at J, with 8 bases between. This CDR3 comprises 13 residues. Per the germline V gene, CDR1 is MNHEY and CDR2 is SMNVEV (reference sequence). For the CDR3, the DNA is TGTGCCAGCCGGGGCGGTGGGGCCAACGTCCTGACTTTC. Translated, it gives CASRGGGANVLTF.

V usage is TRBV11-2 and J usage is TRBJ2-7, with a weak D call TRBD2 (6 bases). Trimming removed 5 bases from V and 4 bases from J, with 12 bases in between. Germline CDR1 is SGHAT and CDR2 is FQNNGV. The CDR3 is 13 amino acids. The CDR3 DNA is TGTGCCAGCAGCGCTCTCGCGGGATACGAGCAGTACTTC. Its translation: CASSALAGYEQYF.

The rearrangement joins TRBV4-1 to TRBJ1-3, with D unclear. CDR3 length equals 16 residues. Germline assignment: CDR1 MGHRA and CDR2 YSYEKL. The germline V and J ends were trimmed by 3 bases and 0 bases, with 12 bases remaining between them. The CDR3 DNA reads TGCGCCAGCAGCCAGGGCAGTTATTCCTCTGGAAACACCATATATTTT. This translates into CASSQGSYSSGNTIYF.

The chain is built from TRBV5-1 and TRBJ2-7; the match to TRBD1 covers 9 bases. V dropped 4 bases and J dropped 6; count of bases not matched to a gene: 5. The CDR3 is 13 amino acids. CDR1 is SGHRS, CDR2 YFSETQ, per germline. The CDR3 is CASSRTGVAEQYF. DNA for the CDR3: TGCGCCAGCAGCCGGACAGGGGTGGCCGAGCAGTACTTC. The full variable domain, completed using reference TRBV5-1 and TRBJ2-7, is KAGVTQTPRYLIKTRGQQVTLSCSPISGHRSVSWYQQTPGQGLQFLFEYFSETQRNKGNFPGRFSGRQFSNSRSEMNVSTLELGDSALYLCASSRTGVAEQYFGPGTRLTVT.

The chain recombines TRBV7-9 with TRBJ2-3, with TRBD2 matching over 10 bases. This CDR3 region has 14 residues. J lost 4 bases, V lost 4 bases, and 2 bases had no gene match. Per the germline V gene, CDR1 is SEHNR and CDR2 is FQNEAQ (reference sequence). CDR3 in DNA: TGTGCCAGCAGCTCAGCGGGAGGGCCAGATACGCAGTATTTT. It encodes CASSSAGGPDTQYF.

This clone occurred once. This chain links TRBV6-1 with TRBJ1-5, with no clear D. V was cut by 1 base and J by 3 bases, with 7 bases left in between. This CDR3 spans 14 amino acids. The germline V gene encodes CDR1 MNHNS and CDR2 SASEGT. CDR3 nucleotides: TGTGCCAGCAGTGAAGGAGGGCTCAATCAGCCCCAGCATTTT. It encodes CASSEGGLNQPQHF.

This clone has a single count. This chain joins TRBV28 and TRBJ2-7, with D possibly being TRBD2 (7 bases). CDR1 MDHEN and CDR2 SYDVKM come from the germline V gene. The length of the CDR3 is 16 residues. Trimming removed 5 bases from V and 0 bases from J, with 17 bases in between. CDR3 residues: CASSTWGGQSSYEQYF. The CDR3 region has the DNA TGTGCCAGCAGTACGTGGGGGGGACAAAGCTCCTACGAGCAGTACTTC.

In DNA, the CDR3 is TGTGCCAGCAACGGAGGCCCGGAACCCGCGAGTGGCTACACCTTC. Protein sequence: CASNGGPEPASGYTF. The chain carries TRBV6-1 and TRBJ1-2; D ambiguous. V lost 7 bases and J 7 bases, leaving 22 bases between the germline ends. Germline loops: CDR1 MNHNS, CDR2 SASEGT. CDR3 length: 15 amino acids.

V and J are TRBV5-1 and TRBJ1-4; D might be TRBD1 (6 bases). Germline V gene sequence: CDR1 SGHRS, CDR2 YFSETQ. The CDR3 extends over 18 amino acids. Trimming took off 4 bases at V and 4 bases at J, with 23 bases between the two ends. CDR3 sequence: CASSPGRGRTAFNEKLFF. DNA of the CDR3: TGCGCCAGCAGCCCCGGGCGGGGCAGGACAGCATTTAATGAAAAACTGTTTTTT.

This clone occurred once. The chain combines TRBV9 with TRBJ2-7; D might be TRBD2 (6 bases). The CDR3 is 14 residues long. Germline CDR1 and CDR2: SGDLS and YYNGEE. V dropped 4 bases and J dropped 6 bases, with 17 bases sitting between them. The CDR3 is CASSRELAALEQYF. For the CDR3, the DNA is TGTGCCAGCAGCCGGGAGCTAGCCGCCCTCGAGCAGTACTTC.

CDR3 nucleotides: TGTGCCAGCAGCACCAGGGACAGAGCCTACGAGCAGTACTTC. This sequence encodes CASSTRDRAYEQYF. J is TRBJ2-7 and V is TRBV11-3; 7 bases fit TRBD1. Per germline, CDR1 SGHNT and CDR2 YENEEA. After removal of 5 bases from V and 2 bases from J, the junction contained 6 bases not matched to a gene. This CDR3 has 14 amino acids.

The rearrangement links TRBV10-3 to TRBJ2-2; 11 bases are shared with TRBD2. Trimming at V came to 7 bases and at J to 2 bases, leaving 6 bases not matched to a gene. The CDR3 sequence is 16 residues long. Germline V gene data show CDR1 as ENHRY and CDR2 as SYGVKD. The CDR3 is CAITQTSGINTGELFF. The CDR3 bases are TGTGCCATCACCCAGACTAGCGGGATAAACACCGGGGAGCTGTTTTTT.